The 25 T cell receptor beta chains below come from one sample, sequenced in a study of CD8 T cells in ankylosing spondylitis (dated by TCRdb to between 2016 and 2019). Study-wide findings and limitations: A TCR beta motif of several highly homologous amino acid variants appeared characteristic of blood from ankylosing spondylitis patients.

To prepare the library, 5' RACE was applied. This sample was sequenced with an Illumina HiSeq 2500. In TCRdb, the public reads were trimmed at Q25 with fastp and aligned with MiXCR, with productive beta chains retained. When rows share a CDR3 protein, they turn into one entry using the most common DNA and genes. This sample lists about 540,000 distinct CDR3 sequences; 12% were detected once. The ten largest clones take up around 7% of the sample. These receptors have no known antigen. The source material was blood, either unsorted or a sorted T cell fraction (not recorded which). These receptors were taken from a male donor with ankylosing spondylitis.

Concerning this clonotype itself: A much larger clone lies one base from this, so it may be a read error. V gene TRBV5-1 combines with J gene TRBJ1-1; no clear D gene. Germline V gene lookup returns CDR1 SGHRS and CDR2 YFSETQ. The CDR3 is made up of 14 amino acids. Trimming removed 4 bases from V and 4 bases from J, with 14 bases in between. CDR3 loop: CASSRDSHGTEAFF. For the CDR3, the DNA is TGCGCCAGCAGCCGTGACTCGCACGGCACTGAAGCTTTCTTT.

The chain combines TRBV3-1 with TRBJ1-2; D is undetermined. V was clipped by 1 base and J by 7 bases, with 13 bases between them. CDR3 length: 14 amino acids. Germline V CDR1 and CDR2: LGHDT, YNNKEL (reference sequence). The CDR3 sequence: CASSQGVGPRGYTF. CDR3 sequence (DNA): TGTGCCAGCAGCCAAGGAGTTGGACCGCGTGGCTACACCTTC.

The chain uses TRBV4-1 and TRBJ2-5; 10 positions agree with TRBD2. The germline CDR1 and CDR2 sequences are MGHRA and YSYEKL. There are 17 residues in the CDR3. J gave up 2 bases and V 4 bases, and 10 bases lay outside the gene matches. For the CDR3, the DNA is TGCGCCAGCAGCCTCCGCCCTAGCGGGAGTTGGCAAGAGACCCAGTACTTC. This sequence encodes CASSLRPSGSWQETQYF.

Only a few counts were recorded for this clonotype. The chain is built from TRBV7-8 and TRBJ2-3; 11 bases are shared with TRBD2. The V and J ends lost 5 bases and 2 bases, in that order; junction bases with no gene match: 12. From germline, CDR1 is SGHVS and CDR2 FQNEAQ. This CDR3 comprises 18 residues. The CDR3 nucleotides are TGTGCCAGCAGCCCAGCCGGGACTAGCGGTCACTCCACAGATACGCAGTATTTT. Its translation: CASSPAGTSGHSTDTQYF. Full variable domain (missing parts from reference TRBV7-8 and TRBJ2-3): GAGVSQSPRYKVAKRGQDVALRCDPISGHVSLFWYQQALGQGPEFLTYFQNEAQLDKSGLPSDRFFAERPEGSVSTLKIQRTQQEDSAVYLCASSPAGTSGHSTDTQYFGPGTRLTVL.

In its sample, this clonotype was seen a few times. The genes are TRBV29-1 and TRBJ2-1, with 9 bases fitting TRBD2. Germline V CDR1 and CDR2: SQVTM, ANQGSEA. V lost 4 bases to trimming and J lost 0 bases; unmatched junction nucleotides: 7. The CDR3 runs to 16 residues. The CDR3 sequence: CSVGLAAFFSYNEQFF. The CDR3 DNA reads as TGCAGCGTTGGACTAGCGGCCTTTTTCTCCTACAATGAGCAGTTCTTC.

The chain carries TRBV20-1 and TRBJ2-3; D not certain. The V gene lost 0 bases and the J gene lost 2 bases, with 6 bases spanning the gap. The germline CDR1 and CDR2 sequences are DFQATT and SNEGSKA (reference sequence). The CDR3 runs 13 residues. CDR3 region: CSARDANTDTQYF. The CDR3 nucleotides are TGCAGTGCTAGAGATGCTAACACAGATACGCAGTATTTT.

CDR3 DNA sequence: TGCAGTGCTAGCCCAGGGGGCACCGGGGAGCTGTTTTTT. This codes for CSASPGGTGELFF. The chain employs TRBV20-1 and TRBJ2-2, with 7 bases aligning to TRBD1. Germline CDR1 is DFQATT and CDR2 is SNEGSKA (reference sequence). V gave up 3 bases and J gave up 4 bases; unmatched junction bases: 2. This CDR3 region has 13 residues.

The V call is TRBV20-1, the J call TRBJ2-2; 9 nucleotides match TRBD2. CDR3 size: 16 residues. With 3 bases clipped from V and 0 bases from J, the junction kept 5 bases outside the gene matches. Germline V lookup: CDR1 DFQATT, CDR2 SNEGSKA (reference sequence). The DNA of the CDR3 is TGCAGTGCTAGTCAACTAGCGGGCGCGAACACCGGGGAGCTGTTTTTT. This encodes CSASQLAGANTGELFF.

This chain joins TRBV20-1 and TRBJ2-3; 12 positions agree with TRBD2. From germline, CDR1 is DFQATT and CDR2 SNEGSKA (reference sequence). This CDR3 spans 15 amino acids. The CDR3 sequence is CTTRAGTSGLDTQYF. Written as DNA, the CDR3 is TGCACGACCCGCGCCGGGACTAGCGGGTTAGATACGCAGTATTTT.

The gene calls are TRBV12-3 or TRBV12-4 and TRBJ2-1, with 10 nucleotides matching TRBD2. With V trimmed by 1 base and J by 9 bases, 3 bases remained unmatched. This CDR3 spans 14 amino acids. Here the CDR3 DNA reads TGTGCCAGCAGTTTAGTAGCGGGAGGAATTGAGCAGTTCTTC. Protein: CASSLVAGGIEQFF.

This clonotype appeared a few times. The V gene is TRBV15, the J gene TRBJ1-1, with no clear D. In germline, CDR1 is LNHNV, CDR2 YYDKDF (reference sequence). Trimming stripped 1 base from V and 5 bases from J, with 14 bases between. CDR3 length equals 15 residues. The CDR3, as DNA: TGTGCCACCAGCAGAGGTATTGGGCGGGATACTGAAGCTTTCTTT. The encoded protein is CATSRGIGRDTEAFF.

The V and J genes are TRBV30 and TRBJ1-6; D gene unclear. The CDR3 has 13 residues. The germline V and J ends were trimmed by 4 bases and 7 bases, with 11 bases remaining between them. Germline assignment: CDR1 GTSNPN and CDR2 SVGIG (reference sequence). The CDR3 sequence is CAWNNFGNSPLHF. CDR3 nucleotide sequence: TGTGCCTGGAACAACTTCGGGAATTCACCCCTCCACTTT.

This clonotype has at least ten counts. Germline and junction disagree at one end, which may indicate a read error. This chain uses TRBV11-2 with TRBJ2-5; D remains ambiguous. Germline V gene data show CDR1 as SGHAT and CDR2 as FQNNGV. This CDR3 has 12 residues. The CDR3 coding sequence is TGTGCCAGCAGCTTAGAGGGGTTATTCATAGACTTC. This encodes CASSLEGLFIDF.

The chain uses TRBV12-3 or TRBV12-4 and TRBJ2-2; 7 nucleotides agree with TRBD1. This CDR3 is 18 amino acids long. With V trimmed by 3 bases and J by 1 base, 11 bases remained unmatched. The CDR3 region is CASSFPSDRPRNTGELFF. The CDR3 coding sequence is TGTGCCAGCAGTTTCCCATCGGACAGGCCGAGGAACACCGGGGAGCTGTTTTTT.

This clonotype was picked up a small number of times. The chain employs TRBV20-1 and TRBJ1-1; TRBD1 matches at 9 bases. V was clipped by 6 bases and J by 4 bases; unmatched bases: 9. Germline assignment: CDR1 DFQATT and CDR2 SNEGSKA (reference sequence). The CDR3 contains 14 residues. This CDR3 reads CSARQGGFITEAFF. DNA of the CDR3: TGCAGTGCGCGACAGGGGGGTTTCATCACTGAAGCTTTCTTT.

This CDR3 is CSAINPSGTDTQYF. For the CDR3, the DNA is TGCAGTGCTATCAACCCTAGCGGCACAGATACGCAGTATTTT. The chain uses TRBV20-1 and TRBJ2-3, with TRBD2 as a possible D gene (6 bases). Germline CDR1 reads DFQATT; CDR2 reads SNEGSKA (reference sequence). The CDR3 runs to 14 residues. V was pared by 4 bases and J by 1 base, with 12 bases between.

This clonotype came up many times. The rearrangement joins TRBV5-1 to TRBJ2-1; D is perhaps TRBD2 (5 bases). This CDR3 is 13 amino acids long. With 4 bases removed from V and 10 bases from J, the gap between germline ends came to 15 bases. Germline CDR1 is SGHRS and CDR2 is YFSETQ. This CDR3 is CASSPLGLAEQFF. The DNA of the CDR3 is TGCGCCAGCAGCCCGCTTGGTTTAGCGGAGCAGTTCTTC.

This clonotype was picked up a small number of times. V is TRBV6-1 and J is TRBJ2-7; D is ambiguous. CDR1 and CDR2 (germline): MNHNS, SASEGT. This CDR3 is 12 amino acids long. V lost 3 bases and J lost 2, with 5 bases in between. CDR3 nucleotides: TGTGCCAGCAGTGACAAGGCCTACGAGCAGTACTTC. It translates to CASSDKAYEQYF.

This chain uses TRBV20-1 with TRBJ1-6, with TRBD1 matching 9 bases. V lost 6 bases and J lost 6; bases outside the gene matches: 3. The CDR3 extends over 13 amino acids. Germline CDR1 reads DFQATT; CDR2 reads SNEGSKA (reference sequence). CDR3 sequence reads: CSAEGQGNSPLHF. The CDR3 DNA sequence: TGCAGTGCAGAGGGACAGGGTAATTCACCCCTCCACTTT.

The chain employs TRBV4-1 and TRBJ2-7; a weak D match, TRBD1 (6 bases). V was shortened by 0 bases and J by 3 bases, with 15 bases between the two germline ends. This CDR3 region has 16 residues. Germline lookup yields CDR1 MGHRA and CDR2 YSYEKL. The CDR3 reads CASSQDIGRTVYEQYF. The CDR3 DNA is TGCGCCAGCAGCCAAGATATCGGCCGGACAGTCTACGAGCAGTACTTC.

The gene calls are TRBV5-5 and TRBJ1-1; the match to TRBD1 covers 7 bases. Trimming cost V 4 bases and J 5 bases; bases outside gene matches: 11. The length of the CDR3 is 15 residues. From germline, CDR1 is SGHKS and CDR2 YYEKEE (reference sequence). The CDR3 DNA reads TGTGCCAGCAGCCTACCACAGGGGATAGTTACTGAAGCTTTCTTT. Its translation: CASSLPQGIVTEAFF.

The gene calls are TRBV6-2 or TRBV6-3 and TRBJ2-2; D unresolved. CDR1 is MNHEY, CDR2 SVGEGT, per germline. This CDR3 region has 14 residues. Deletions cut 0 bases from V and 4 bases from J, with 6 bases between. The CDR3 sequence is CASSYSPSTGELFF. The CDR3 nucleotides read TGTGCCAGCAGTTACTCACCCTCCACCGGGGAGCTGTTTTTT.

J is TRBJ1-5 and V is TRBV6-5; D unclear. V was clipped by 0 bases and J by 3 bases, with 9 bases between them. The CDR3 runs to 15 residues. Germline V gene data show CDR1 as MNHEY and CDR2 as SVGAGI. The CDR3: CASSYSGSSNQPQHF. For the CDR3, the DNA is TGTGCCAGCAGTTACTCGGGCAGCTCCAATCAGCCCCAGCATTTT.

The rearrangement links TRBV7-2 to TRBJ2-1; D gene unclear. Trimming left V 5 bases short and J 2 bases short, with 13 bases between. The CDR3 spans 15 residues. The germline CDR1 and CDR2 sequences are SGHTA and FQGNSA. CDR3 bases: TGTGCCAGCAGCGGACGGACCCTAACCTACAATGAGCAGTTCTTC. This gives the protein CASSGRTLTYNEQFF.

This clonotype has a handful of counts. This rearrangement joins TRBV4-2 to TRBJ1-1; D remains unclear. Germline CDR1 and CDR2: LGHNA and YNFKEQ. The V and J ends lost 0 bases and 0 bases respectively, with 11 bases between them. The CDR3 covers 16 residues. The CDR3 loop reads CASSQDGPLLNTEAFF. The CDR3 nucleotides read TGTGCCAGCAGCCAAGATGGGCCCTTACTGAACACTGAAGCTTTCTTT.